A selection of T cell receptor beta chains follows, all from one sample in a study of blood T cell repertoires in COVID-19. The repertoire was sequenced with immunoSEQ multiplex PCR; TCRdb's copy has only in-frame clones and lacks some. This sample yields 350,000 or so clones, of which roughly 87% are seen a single time; 3% to 4.5% belongs to the top ten. Input material: peripheral blood. The receptors shown here come from a woman aged 60 to 75 with COVID-19, enrolled during active disease. CDR3s include the opening cysteine and the closing phenylalanine or tryptophan. The order of the fields is V gene, D gene, J gene, clone size, CDR3 protein, CDR3 DNA. A D gene is named only where the DNA matches it firmly. Not all rows give a size; the values are once, few, many and, for expanded clones, a class.

v_call: TRBV5-4; d_call: TRBD2; j_call: TRBJ2-5; clone_size: .; cdr3_aa: CASSLAITSGGAETQYF; cdr3_nt: TGTGCCAGCAGCTTGGCTATCACTAGCGGGGGGGCGGAGACCCAGTACTTC
v_call: TRBV5-1; d_call: TRBD2; j_call: TRBJ2-3; clone_size: .; cdr3_aa: CASSSTPGLAGGSPDTQYF; cdr3_nt: TGCGCCAGCAGCTCTACCCCGGGACTAGCGGGGGGAAGCCCAGATACGCAGTATTTT
v_call: TRBV12-5; d_call: .; j_call: TRBJ2-4; clone_size: .; cdr3_aa: CASGSGSTSKNIQYF; cdr3_nt: TGTGCTAGTGGTTCGGGGTCCACCTCTAAAAACATTCAGTACTTC
v_call: TRBV18; d_call: TRBD2; j_call: TRBJ2-1; clone_size: .; cdr3_aa: CASSPSSGGSYNEQFF; cdr3_nt: TGTGCCAGCTCACCATCTAGCGGGGGCTCGTACAATGAGCAGTTCTTC
v_call: TRBV12-3/TRBV12-4; d_call: TRBD1; j_call: TRBJ2-7; clone_size: .; cdr3_aa: CASTTQGAEQYF; cdr3_nt: TGTGCCAGCACTACTCAGGGGGCTGAGCAGTACTTC
v_call: TRBV3-1/TRBV3-2; d_call: .; j_call: TRBJ1-2; clone_size: .; cdr3_aa: CASSRGENYGYTF; cdr3_nt: TGTGCCAGCAGTCGGGGAGAAAACTATGGCTACACCTTC
v_call: TRBV14; d_call: .; j_call: TRBJ1-1; clone_size: .; cdr3_aa: CASSQEGGRVAEAFF; cdr3_nt: TGTGCCAGCAGCCAAGAAGGGGGGAGGGTCGCTGAAGCTTTCTTT
v_call: TRBV5-1; d_call: TRBD1; j_call: TRBJ2-2; clone_size: .; cdr3_aa: CASSIGTVNTGELFF; cdr3_nt: TGCGCCAGCAGCATCGGGACAGTGAACACCGGGGAGCTGTTTTTT
v_call: TRBV6-5; d_call: TRBD1; j_call: TRBJ1-1; clone_size: .; cdr3_aa: CASSRTGFEAFF; cdr3_nt: TGTGCCAGCAGTCGGACAGGATTTGAAGCTTTCTTT
v_call: TRBV6-1; d_call: .; j_call: TRBJ1-1; clone_size: .; cdr3_aa: CASSEAGGGPTMMNTEAFF; cdr3_nt: TGTGCCAGCAGTGAAGCGGGGGGAGGTCCAACCATGATGAACACTGAAGCTTTCTTT
v_call: TRBV13; d_call: .; j_call: TRBJ1-1; clone_size: .; cdr3_aa: CASSSRPGEAFF; cdr3_nt: TGTGCCAGCAGCTCGCGACCAGGTGAAGCTTTCTTT
v_call: TRBV9; d_call: TRBD2; j_call: TRBJ2-1; clone_size: .; cdr3_aa: CASSVGGGGYNEQFF; cdr3_nt: TGTGCCAGCAGCGTAGGCGGGGGAGGTTACAATGAGCAGTTCTTC
v_call: TRBV12-3/TRBV12-4; d_call: .; j_call: TRBJ1-1; clone_size: .; cdr3_aa: CASTPGGWTEAFF; cdr3_nt: TGTGCCAGCACCCCGGGAGGGTGGACTGAAGCTTTCTTT
v_call: TRBV4-2; d_call: .; j_call: TRBJ1-1; clone_size: .; cdr3_aa: CASSQDSRGTEAFF; cdr3_nt: TGTGCCAGCAGCCAAGATTCCAGGGGTACTGAAGCTTTCTTT
v_call: TRBV29-1; d_call: .; j_call: TRBJ2-7; clone_size: .; cdr3_aa: CSVVSRVGYEQYF; cdr3_nt: TGCAGCGTTGTTTCCAGGGTCGGCTACGAGCAGTACTTC
v_call: TRBV18; d_call: TRBD1; j_call: TRBJ1-2; clone_size: .; cdr3_aa: CASSLWDRISYGYTF; cdr3_nt: TGTGCCAGCTCCCTTTGGGACAGGATTTCCTATGGCTACACCTTC
v_call: TRBV5-1; d_call: .; j_call: TRBJ1-4; clone_size: .; cdr3_aa: CASSLALVQGNEKLFF; cdr3_nt: TGCGCCAGCAGCTTGGCCTTGGTACAGGGAAATGAAAAACTGTTTTTT
v_call: TRBV18; d_call: TRBD1; j_call: TRBJ2-7; clone_size: .; cdr3_aa: CASSLAGGYEQYF; cdr3_nt: TGTGCCAGCTCACTCGCAGGGGGCTACGAGCAGTACTTC
v_call: TRBV2; d_call: TRBD1; j_call: TRBJ1-3; clone_size: .; cdr3_aa: CASSAQGALLSGNTIYF; cdr3_nt: TGTGCCAGCAGTGCCCAGGGGGCACTCCTCTCTGGAAACACCATATATTTT
v_call: TRBV19; d_call: .; j_call: TRBJ1-1; clone_size: few; cdr3_aa: CASSVRKRGALGTEAFF; cdr3_nt: TGTGCCAGTAGTGTTCGAAAACGGGGGGCCTTGGGGACTGAAGCTTTCTTT
v_call: TRBV7-2; d_call: .; j_call: TRBJ1-2; clone_size: .; cdr3_aa: CASSFQRWGYTF; cdr3_nt: TGTGCCAGCAGCTTCCAACGGTGGGGCTACACCTTC
v_call: TRBV7-8; d_call: .; j_call: TRBJ1-1; clone_size: .; cdr3_aa: CASSYRQTNTEAFF; cdr3_nt: TGTGCCAGCAGCTACCGACAGACAAACACTGAAGCTTTCTTT
v_call: TRBV19; d_call: .; j_call: TRBJ1-2; clone_size: .; cdr3_aa: CASGTPNYGYTF; cdr3_nt: TGTGCCAGTGGGACTCCTAACTATGGCTACACCTTC
v_call: TRBV19; d_call: .; j_call: TRBJ1-6; clone_size: .; cdr3_aa: CASTPRGGLPLHF; cdr3_nt: TGTGCCAGTACCCCCCGGGGAGGGCTACCCCTCCACTTT
v_call: TRBV12-3/TRBV12-4; d_call: .; j_call: TRBJ1-1; clone_size: .; cdr3_aa: CASSQGLTEAFF; cdr3_nt: TGTGCCAGCAGTCAGGGTCTCACTGAAGCTTTCTTT
v_call: TRBV7-9; d_call: TRBD1; j_call: TRBJ2-7; clone_size: .; cdr3_aa: CASRSQGAPYEQYF; cdr3_nt: TGTGCCAGCAGATCTCAGGGGGCCCCCTACGAGCAGTACTTC
v_call: TRBV6-1; d_call: TRBD2; j_call: TRBJ2-7; clone_size: .; cdr3_aa: CASSEPGGHSYEQYF; cdr3_nt: TGTGCCAGCAGTGAACCGGGAGGTCACTCCTACGAGCAGTACTTC
v_call: TRBV23-1; d_call: .; j_call: TRBJ1-1; clone_size: once; cdr3_aa: CASSLITGTEAFF; cdr3_nt: TGCGCCAGCAGCCTCATCACAGGCACTGAAGCTTTCTTT
v_call: TRBV28; d_call: .; j_call: TRBJ1-4; clone_size: .; cdr3_aa: CASSSHEGKGRKLFF; cdr3_nt: TGTGCCAGCAGTTCCCATGAAGGGAAGGGGAGGAAACTGTTTTTT
v_call: TRBV6-5; d_call: TRBD2; j_call: TRBJ2-1; clone_size: .; cdr3_aa: CASSTLANEQFF; cdr3_nt: TGTGCCAGCAGCACACTAGCGAATGAGCAGTTCTTC
v_call: TRBV6-5; d_call: TRBD1; j_call: TRBJ2-7; clone_size: .; cdr3_aa: CASRRGRLGEQYF; cdr3_nt: TGTGCCAGCAGGAGGGGGCGCTTGGGCGAGCAGTACTTC
v_call: TRBV6-6; d_call: TRBD1; j_call: TRBJ1-6; clone_size: .; cdr3_aa: CASSQGGNNSPLHF; cdr3_nt: TGTGCCAGCAGCCAGGGGGGAAATAATTCACCCCTCCACTTT
v_call: TRBV6-5; d_call: .; j_call: TRBJ1-1; clone_size: .; cdr3_aa: CASSSLRGADGGAFF; cdr3_nt: TGTGCCAGCAGTTCCCTCCGCGGGGCCGACGGGGGAGCTTTCTTT
v_call: TRBV6-1; d_call: TRBD2; j_call: TRBJ2-1; clone_size: .; cdr3_aa: CASSGRSSGAMYNEQFF; cdr3_nt: TGTGCCAGCAGTGGCCGTAGCAGCGGGGCAATGTACAATGAGCAGTTCTTC
v_call: TRBV14; d_call: TRBD1; j_call: TRBJ1-2; clone_size: .; cdr3_aa: CASSQDLGTGVTGGYTF; cdr3_nt: TGTGCCAGCAGCCAAGATCTCGGAACAGGGGTTACTGGGGGCTACACCTTC
v_call: TRBV5-8; d_call: .; j_call: TRBJ1-6; clone_size: .; cdr3_aa: CASSGKRGNSPLHF; cdr3_nt: TGTGCCAGCAGCGGAAAAAGGGGCAATTCACCCCTCCACTTT
v_call: TRBV24-1; d_call: TRBD1; j_call: TRBJ2-7; clone_size: .; cdr3_aa: CATSDTGDEQYF; cdr3_nt: TGTGCCACCAGTGATACAGGGGACGAGCAGTACTTC
v_call: TRBV5-1; d_call: .; j_call: TRBJ2-4; clone_size: .; cdr3_aa: CASSLGLQGALAKNIQYF; cdr3_nt: TGCGCCAGCAGCTTGGGTCTACAGGGCGCTCTAGCCAAAAACATTCAGTACTTC
v_call: TRBV28; d_call: .; j_call: TRBJ1-1; clone_size: .; cdr3_aa: CASSLLSQEAFF; cdr3_nt: TGTGCCAGCAGTTTATTATCACAGGAAGCTTTCTTT
v_call: TRBV2; d_call: TRBD1; j_call: TRBJ1-6; clone_size: few; cdr3_aa: CASRRQGAGNSPLHF; cdr3_nt: TGTGCCAGCAGGAGACAGGGGGCCGGTAATTCACCCCTCCACTTT
v_call: TRBV3-1/TRBV3-2; d_call: TRBD2; j_call: TRBJ2-1; clone_size: .; cdr3_aa: CASNKGRAGGPRDEQFF; cdr3_nt: TGTGCCAGCAATAAGGGGCGAGCGGGGGGGCCTCGAGATGAGCAGTTCTTC
v_call: TRBV10-3; d_call: .; j_call: TRBJ1-1; clone_size: .; cdr3_aa: CATGEGANTEAFF; cdr3_nt: TGTGCCACTGGGGAAGGGGCGAACACTGAAGCTTTCTTT
v_call: TRBV18; d_call: .; j_call: TRBJ1-3; clone_size: .; cdr3_aa: CASSPSRQVSGNTIYF; cdr3_nt: TGTGCCAGCTCACCAAGTCGCCAGGTCTCTGGAAACACCATATATTTT
v_call: TRBV9; d_call: .; j_call: TRBJ2-5; clone_size: .; cdr3_aa: CASSDPDPGGGKTQYF; cdr3_nt: TGTGCCAGCAGCGACCCGGACCCCGGGGGTGGAAAGACCCAGTACTTC
v_call: TRBV18; d_call: .; j_call: TRBJ1-1; clone_size: once; cdr3_aa: CASRQIGLSEAFF; cdr3_nt: TGTGCCAGCCGACAGATCGGGCTGTCGGAAGCTTTCTTT
v_call: TRBV11-2; d_call: TRBD2; j_call: TRBJ2-4; clone_size: .; cdr3_aa: CASSLGASGAKNIQYF; cdr3_nt: TGTGCCAGCAGCTTAGGGGCTAGCGGGGCCAAAAACATTCAGTACTTC
v_call: TRBV6-5; d_call: .; j_call: TRBJ1-1; clone_size: .; cdr3_aa: CASFKGGTEAFF; cdr3_nt: TGTGCCAGCTTTAAAGGGGGCACTGAAGCTTTCTTT
v_call: TRBV5-1; d_call: .; j_call: TRBJ2-5; clone_size: .; cdr3_aa: CASKTSTGGAETQYF; cdr3_nt: TGCGCCAGCAAAACCTCTACCGGTGGAGCAGAGACCCAGTACTTC
v_call: TRBV5-1; d_call: .; j_call: TRBJ1-1; clone_size: .; cdr3_aa: CASSSSRGGIRRMNTEAFF; cdr3_nt: TGCGCCAGCAGCTCTTCCAGGGGAGGGATCCGTAGAATGAACACTGAAGCTTTCTTT
v_call: TRBV30; d_call: .; j_call: TRBJ1-1; clone_size: once; cdr3_aa: CAWSVGQNTEAFF; cdr3_nt: TGTGCCTGGAGTGTTGGACAGAACACTGAAGCTTTCTTT
v_call: TRBV5-4; d_call: .; j_call: TRBJ1-5; clone_size: .; cdr3_aa: CASSVTGIGNDQPQHF; cdr3_nt: TGTGCCAGCAGCGTCACAGGGATTGGTAATGATCAGCCCCAGCATTTT
v_call: TRBV5-5; d_call: TRBD1; j_call: TRBJ1-5; clone_size: .; cdr3_aa: CASSSLTGDQPQHF; cdr3_nt: TGTGCCAGCAGCTCGTTAACAGGGGATCAGCCCCAGCATTTT
v_call: TRBV5-1; d_call: .; j_call: TRBJ1-2; clone_size: .; cdr3_aa: CASSLQEGPYGYTF; cdr3_nt: TGCGCCAGCAGCTTGCAGGAGGGACCTTATGGCTACACCTTC
v_call: TRBV7-8; d_call: .; j_call: TRBJ1-1; clone_size: .; cdr3_aa: CASSLRPGVYTEAFF; cdr3_nt: TGTGCCAGCAGCTTGAGGCCAGGGGTTTATACTGAAGCTTTCTTT
v_call: TRBV2; d_call: TRBD1; j_call: TRBJ1-4; clone_size: .; cdr3_aa: CASRDRGPATNEKLFF; cdr3_nt: TGTGCCAGCAGGGACAGGGGCCCTGCAACTAATGAAAAACTGTTTTTT
v_call: TRBV6-5; d_call: .; j_call: TRBJ1-5; clone_size: .; cdr3_aa: CASSSDKDQPQHF; cdr3_nt: TGTGCCAGCAGTTCGGACAAGGATCAGCCCCAGCATTTT
v_call: TRBV28; d_call: .; j_call: TRBJ2-7; clone_size: few; cdr3_aa: CASSLLSYEQYF; cdr3_nt: TGTGCCAGCAGTTTATTGAGCTACGAGCAGTACTTC